The 20 T cell receptor beta chains given below trace back to one sample, sequenced in a study of cytomegalovirus exposure and HLA in healthy donors. PCR amplification relied on 60 Vbeta primers (plus 13 Jbeta primers). Assay: immunoSEQ multiplex PCR; the TCRdb copy retains only in-frame clones and omits some. The data show fewer than 90,000 clones, 77% seen once. Sequencing was done on a sample of PBMCs. The receptors come from a man under 40 in good health and CMV-seronegative.

This sequence joins TRBV6-6 and TRBJ2-7, with 9 nucleotides matching TRBD1. The V and J ends lost 6 bases and 6 bases, in that order; junction bases with no gene match: 9. The CDR3 consists of 14 residues. The germline V gene has CDR1 MNHNY and CDR2 SVGAGI (reference sequence). The CDR3 DNA sequence: TGTGCCAGCAGCCCAACCGGGACAGGGCGCGAGCAGTACTTC. It codes for CASSPTGTGREQYF.

This sequence joins TRBV29-1 and TRBJ1-1; D call uncertain. Trimming took 2 bases from V and 1 from J, leaving 5 bases between them. Germline V CDR1 and CDR2: SQVTM, ANQGSEA. The CDR3 covers 12 residues. The CDR3 here is CSVEPGNTEAFF. CDR3 nucleotide sequence: TGCAGCGTTGAACCCGGGAACACTGAAGCTTTCTTT. The whole variable domain, remainder taken from reference TRBV29-1 and TRBJ1-1, is SAVISQKPSRDICQRGTSLTIQCQVDSQVTMMFWYRQQPGQSLTLIATANQGSEATYESGFVIDKFPISRPNLTFSTLTVSNMSPEDSSIYLCSVEPGNTEAFFGQGTRLTVV.

This clone occurred once. The CDR3 region is CAWSGTPHSNQPQHF. CDR3 DNA: TGTGCCTGGAGCGGGACACCTCATAGCAATCAGCCCCAGCATTTT. The genes are TRBV30 and TRBJ1-5; a weak D match, TRBD1 (6 bases). V dropped 3 bases and J dropped 0 bases, with 12 bases sitting between them. CDR1 GTSNPN and CDR2 SVGIG come from the germline V gene (reference sequence). The CDR3 is made up of 15 amino acids.

The V and J genes are TRBV10-3 and TRBJ2-1; tentative D call: TRBD2 (5 bases). This CDR3 is 15 amino acids long. Trimming stripped 4 bases from V and 7 bases from J, with 17 bases between. The germline CDR1 and CDR2 sequences are ENHRY and SYGVKD. CDR3: CAISVVSDRRNEQFF. The CDR3, as DNA: TGTGCCATCAGTGTCGTGAGTGATAGGAGGAATGAGCAGTTCTTC.

The rearrangement joins TRBV4-2 to TRBJ2-5; 7 bases align to TRBD2. V shed 0 bases, J shed 2 bases, and the junction held 6 bases outside the gene matches. The CDR3 sequence is 16 residues long. CDR1 LGHNA and CDR2 YNFKEQ come from the germline V gene. The DNA of the CDR3 is TGTGCCAGCAGCCAAGATCAAGCAGCGGGGCAAGAGACCCAGTACTTC. It yields the protein CASSQDQAAGQETQYF.

The rearrangement uses TRBV19 and TRBJ1-2; D possibly corresponds to TRBD1 (5 bases). V was trimmed by 4 bases and J by 5 bases, leaving 11 bases between them. This CDR3 region has 13 residues. In germline, CDR1 is LNHDA, CDR2 SQIVND (reference sequence). The CDR3 sequence: CASSSDSPYGYTF. In DNA form, the CDR3 reads TGTGCCAGTAGTAGCGACAGTCCTTATGGCTACACCTTC.

The CDR3 is CASSEGGGLYF. Written as DNA, the CDR3 is TGTGCCAGCAGTGAAGGGGGGGGGTTGTATTTT. The V call is TRBV2, the J call TRBJ2-3, with 7 bases lining up with TRBD2. This CDR3 comprises 11 residues. The germline V gene encodes CDR1 SNHLY and CDR2 FYNNEI. V was clipped by 1 base and J by 14 bases; unmatched bases: 3. Based on the CDR3 plus reference TRBV2 and TRBJ2-3, the full variable domain is EPEVTQTPSHQVTQMGQEVILRCVPISNHLYFYWYRQILGQKVEFLVSFYNNEISEKSEIFDDQFSVERPDGSNFTLKIRSTKLEDSAMYFCASSEGGGLYFGPGTRLTVL.

This chain links TRBV4-3 with TRBJ2-2; D might be TRBD2 (5 bases). This CDR3 contains 16 residues. CDR1 and CDR2 from the germline V gene are LGHNA and YSLEER. Trimming cost V 1 base and J 6 bases, with 15 bases left between them. DNA for the CDR3: TGCGCCAGCAGCCAAGGGGTCGGTCGGGAACCCGGGGAGCTGTTTTTT. It codes for CASSQGVGREPGELFF.

V gene TRBV5-1 combines with J gene TRBJ2-2; D is undetermined. Trimming removed 0 bases from V and 2 bases from J, with 8 bases in between. In germline, CDR1 is SGHRS, CDR2 YFSETQ. The CDR3 spans 15 residues. The CDR3 bases are TGCGCCAGCAGCTTGGTTGGGCAAAACACCGGGGAGCTGTTTTTT. This translates into CASSLVGQNTGELFF. The full variable domain, its missing parts supplied by reference TRBV5-1 and TRBJ2-2, is KAGVTQTPRYLIKTRGQQVTLSCSPISGHRSVSWYQQTPGQGLQFLFEYFSETQRNKGNFPGRFSGRQFSNSRSEMNVSTLELGDSALYLCASSLVGQNTGELFFGEGSRLTVL.

The V and J genes are TRBV28 and TRBJ2-5, with 11 nucleotides matching TRBD2. The CDR3 sequence is 15 residues long. V gave up 2 bases and J gave up 4 bases; unmatched junction bases: 3. Germline V gene sequence: CDR1 MDHEN, CDR2 SYDVKM. CDR3 in DNA: TGTGCCAGCAGTTTAATTCTAGCGGGAGGAGAGACCCAGTACTTC. It yields the protein CASSLILAGGETQYF.

V is TRBV11-3 and J is TRBJ2-7; D gene unclear. The CDR3 is 14 residues long. Germline CDR1 is SGHNT and CDR2 is YENEEA. Trimming took off 3 bases at V and 3 bases at J, with 12 bases between the two ends. CDR3 residues: CASSLGDGNYEQYF. The CDR3 nucleotides read TGTGCCAGCAGCTTGGGCGACGGAAACTACGAGCAGTACTTC.

The J gene is TRBJ1-2, the V gene TRBV7-6; D is possibly TRBD1 (6 bases). The CDR3 has 17 residues. Trimming stripped 5 bases from V and 5 bases from J, with 24 bases between. Germline CDR1 reads SGHVS; CDR2 reads FNYEAQ. The CDR3 is CASSAYARDTAPYGYTF. CDR3 nucleotide sequence: TGTGCCAGCAGCGCTTACGCACGGGACACGGCTCCGTATGGCTACACCTTC.

The chain links TRBV18 to TRBJ1-1; D gene unclear. CDR1 is KGHSH and CDR2 is LQKENI in the germline V gene. The length of the CDR3 is 14 residues. Trimming pared 2 bases from V and 3 bases from J, leaving 10 bases between. This CDR3 reads CASSPGQYDTEAFF. The CDR3 DNA sequence: TGTGCCAGCTCACCAGGGCAATATGACACTGAAGCTTTCTTT.

The V and J genes are TRBV18 and TRBJ2-1; 8 nucleotides line up with TRBD1. Germline CDR1 is KGHSH and CDR2 is LQKENI. The CDR3 has 14 residues. Losses at the gene ends were 3 bases for V and 7 bases for J; bases not matched to a gene: 5. In nucleotides, the CDR3 is TGTGCCAGCTCACCGACGGGACAGGATAATGAGCAGTTCTTC. It specifies CASSPTGQDNEQFF.

As to this clone: The identical CDR3 is also encoded by other nucleotide sequences in the sample. V gene TRBV7-9 combines with J gene TRBJ2-5, with TRBD2 matching over 8 bases. With 3 bases clipped from V and 5 bases from J, the junction kept 5 bases outside the gene matches. The CDR3 spans 14 residues. Germline-derived CDR1 and CDR2 are SEHNR and FQNEAQ (reference sequence). This chain's CDR3 is CASSLTSVGETQYF. CDR3 DNA: TGTGCCAGCAGCTTGACTAGCGTGGGGGAGACCCAGTACTTC.

The chain recombines TRBV5-6 with TRBJ1-6; a weak D match, TRBD1 (6 bases). The V end was cut by 4 bases, the J end by 0 bases, with 11 bases between. The CDR3 loop spans 16 amino acids. In germline, CDR1 is SGHDT, CDR2 YYEEEE. CDR3 DNA sequence: TGTGCCAGCAGCGTGCAGGGGAGCTCCTATAATTCACCCCTCCACTTT. As protein: CASSVQGSSYNSPLHF.

Concerning this clone: A read error is likely, as this CDR3 ends without the conserved phenylalanine or tryptophan. The DNA is omitted, as the CDR3 cannot be located on it reliably, and the CDR3 follows TCRdb's listing. This chain joins TRBV6-1 and TRBJ1-1; the table assigns TRBD1, which was not confirmed against the DNA. The CDR3 is 11 residues long, ends included. Per germline, CDR1 MNHNS and CDR2 SASEGT. The CDR3 reads CASSEGTGNVL.

V usage is TRBV6-1 and J usage is TRBJ1-1, with 9 bases identical to TRBD1. Germline V gene data show CDR1 as MNHNS and CDR2 as SASEGT. V lost 11 bases to trimming and J lost 5 bases; unmatched junction nucleotides: 9. CDR3 length equals 13 residues. The CDR3 DNA is TGTGCCGTTCGGGACAGGGAAAGAACTGAAGCTTTCTTT. Residues: CAVRDRERTEAFF.

The V and J genes are TRBV7-9 and TRBJ1-4; 11 positions agree with TRBD1. The CDR3 extends over 15 amino acids. V lost 4 bases and J lost 7; bases outside the gene matches: 5. Germline values: CDR1 SEHNR, CDR2 FQNEAQ (reference sequence). The CDR3 loop is CASSWGQGDGEKLFF. CDR3 coding DNA: TGTGCCAGCAGCTGGGGACAGGGGGACGGTGAAAAACTGTTTTTT.

This rearrangement joins TRBV7-2 to TRBJ2-3; a possible D gene is TRBD2 (6 bases). V dropped 0 bases and J dropped 2 bases, with 9 bases sitting between them. The length of the CDR3 is 15 residues. Per germline, CDR1 SGHTA and CDR2 FQGNSA. CDR3 coding DNA: TGTGCCAGCAGCTTAGCCGGGAGTGTCACAGATACGCAGTATTTT. Translating it yields CASSLAGSVTDTQYF.